One and the same sample provided the 30 T cell receptor beta chains below, sequenced in a study of blood T cells in healthy people across ages. The authors ran a second PCR of about 6 to 11 cycles using a sample-barcoded 5' primer and a J-beta primer mix. TCRdb independently ran MiXCR on the 5' RACE reads; one entry per CDR3 protein. The sample records 1,800,000 or so distinct CDR3 sequences, more than 35% being singletons. Sequencing was done on a sample of blood. Every receptor here comes from a human donor in good health.

This clonotype showed up just once. The chain recombines TRBV4-2 with TRBJ2-7; either TRBD1 or TRBD2 may supply D (6 bases each). Trimming took off 1 base at V and 2 bases at J, with 15 bases between the two ends. This CDR3 is built from 16 residues. The germline CDR1 and CDR2 sequences are LGHNA and YNFKEQ. The CDR3 coding sequence is TGTGCCAGCAGCCAAGCAGGAGGAGGGGGAACCTACGAGCAGTACTTC. Amino acid sequence: CASSQAGGGGTYEQYF.

The chain employs TRBV7-2 and TRBJ1-1, with 9 nucleotides matching TRBD1. The ends lost 6 bases at V and 8 bases at J; junction bases unmatched: 7. CDR1 is SGHTA and CDR2 is FQGNSA in the germline V gene. The CDR3 loop spans 13 amino acids. CDR3 sequence: CASSPDRGQEAFF. The CDR3 DNA follows: TGTGCCAGCAGTCCGGACAGGGGCCAAGAAGCTTTCTTT. Drawing the rest from reference TRBV7-2 and TRBJ1-1, the complete variable domain is GAGVSQSPSNKVTEKGKDVELRCDPISGHTALYWYRQSLGQGLEFLIYFQGNSAPDKSGLPSDRFSAERTGGSVSTLTIQRTQQEDSAVYLCASSPDRGQEAFFGQGTRLTVV.

This clonotype was seen more than once but under ten times. The chain couples TRBV7-8 to TRBJ2-1; possible D gene TRBD2, 5 bases. This CDR3 is 15 amino acids long. Germline V gives CDR1 SGHVS, CDR2 FQNEAQ. The ends were cut back, 1 base at V and 2 bases at J, with 9 bases in the middle. The CDR3 DNA reads as TGTGCCAGCAGCTTAGGGGCTAGCCCCTACAATGAGCAGTTCTTC. It is translated as CASSLGASPYNEQFF.

The V gene is TRBV29-1, the J gene TRBJ1-1, with unresolved D. Trimming removed 4 bases at V and 2 bases at J, with 8 bases between. Germline V lookup: CDR1 SQVTM, CDR2 ANQGSEA. This CDR3 is built from 12 residues. CDR3 in amino acids: CSVVVFNTEAFF. The CDR3 DNA reads TGCAGCGTTGTTGTTTTCAACACTGAAGCTTTCTTT.

This rearrangement joins TRBV9 to TRBJ2-5; 8 bases map to TRBD2. J gave up 2 bases and V 0 bases, and 6 bases lay outside the gene matches. The CDR3 spans 16 residues. CDR1 SGDLS and CDR2 YYNGEE come from the germline V gene. CDR3 nucleotide sequence: TGTGCCAGCAGCGTAGCGAGCGGGGGCCAACAAGAGACCCAGTACTTC. As protein: CASSVASGGQQETQYF.

This clonotype was seen ten or more times. This rearrangement joins TRBV29-1 to TRBJ2-7; the D gene is possibly TRBD1 (6 bases). The germline V gene has CDR1 SQVTM and CDR2 ANQGSEA. The length of the CDR3 is 13 residues. Trimming took off 8 bases at V and 6 bases at J, with 20 bases between the two ends. This CDR3 is CSSRDTLYTEQYF. Here the CDR3 DNA reads TGCAGCTCCCGGGACACACTCTACACCGAGCAGTACTTC.

The chain links TRBV20-1 to TRBJ1-2; D is perhaps TRBD1 (6 bases). V shed 6 bases and J shed 3 bases, with 20 bases lying between them. The CDR3 contains 15 residues. The germline gives CDR1 DFQATT, CDR2 SNEGSKA (reference sequence). The CDR3 DNA reads as TGCAGTGCCTCCCTAAAGGGGGGACCGCACTATGGCTACACCTTC. Its protein is CSASLKGGPHYGYTF.

The chain joins TRBV29-1 to TRBJ2-5, with D perhaps matching TRBD1 or TRBD2 (5 bases each). The CDR3 extends over 17 amino acids. Germline V gene lookup returns CDR1 SQVTM and CDR2 ANQGSEA. Between the trimmed V and J ends, which lost 1 base and 1 base, there was a span of 19 bases. The chain's CDR3 is CSVEVLTRGRGQETQYF. The CDR3 DNA follows: TGCAGCGTTGAAGTCCTAACCCGGGGACGAGGCCAAGAGACCCAGTACTTC.

This clonotype was detected a few times. This rearrangement joins TRBV10-3 to TRBJ1-6; no clear D gene. The CDR3 consists of 15 residues. V lost 5 bases to trimming and J lost 10 bases, with 18 bases between them. Germline V gene data show CDR1 as ENHRY and CDR2 as SYGVKD. Here the CDR3 reads CAISYTSTSKSPLHF. CDR3 nucleotides: TGTGCCATCAGTTACACCTCCACCAGTAAATCACCCCTCCACTTT.

V usage is TRBV28 and J usage is TRBJ1-4; 7 nucleotides line up with TRBD1. Germline CDR1 MDHEN, CDR2 SYDVKM. The CDR3 covers 16 residues. V was pared by 9 bases and J by 0 bases, with 10 bases of the junction left unmatched. DNA of the CDR3: TGTGCCAGTTCCCGGGACAGAACCCCAACTAATGAAAAACTGTTTTTT. It is translated as CASSRDRTPTNEKLFF.

This clonotype has a handful of counts. V and J are TRBV15 and TRBJ1-2, with 7 positions matching TRBD1. V was pared by 5 bases and J by 0 bases, with 12 bases of the junction left unmatched. CDR3 length: 17 residues. The germline CDR1 and CDR2 sequences are LNHNV and YYDKDF (reference sequence). CDR3 loop: CATSESGTALANYGYTF. The CDR3 coding sequence is TGTGCCACCAGCGAATCCGGGACAGCCTTAGCTAACTATGGCTACACCTTC.

This clonotype turned up a few times. The chain employs TRBV4-2 and TRBJ1-2; D gene ambiguous. The germline V and J ends were trimmed by 5 bases and 3 bases, with 10 bases remaining between them. Germline CDR1 LGHNA, CDR2 YNFKEQ. The CDR3 extends over 13 amino acids. CDR3 residues: CASSFNGDYGYTF. As DNA, the CDR3 is TGTGCCAGCAGCTTTAACGGGGACTATGGCTACACCTTC.

V and J are TRBV11-2 and TRBJ2-5; D possibly uses TRBD1 or TRBD2 (6 bases each). The V end lost 4 bases, the J end lost 8 bases, and 17 bases lay between the germline ends. This CDR3 contains 14 residues. Looked up from germline, CDR1 is SGHAT and CDR2 is FQNNGV. The CDR3 nucleotides read TGTGCCAGCAGCTCCACTATGGAGGGGGGCACCCAGTACTTC. This codes for CASSSTMEGGTQYF.

The V call is TRBV10-3, the J call TRBJ1-1; 8 positions match TRBD1. Unmatched junction bases numbered 2, after V lost 7 bases and J lost 1 base. The CDR3 sequence is 13 residues long. CDR1 and CDR2 from the germline V gene are ENHRY and SYGVKD. CDR3 loop: CAIKQGENTEAFF. DNA for the CDR3: TGTGCCATCAAACAGGGGGAGAACACTGAAGCTTTCTTT.

The chain uses TRBV3-1 and TRBJ2-1; D possibly corresponds to TRBD1 (5 bases). In germline, CDR1 is LGHDT, CDR2 YNNKEL (reference sequence). CDR3 length: 16 amino acids. V gave up 0 bases and J gave up 0 bases, with 9 bases separating them. Here the CDR3 DNA reads TGTGCCAGCAGCCAAGACAGGGTGAGCTCCTACAATGAGCAGTTCTTC. It yields the protein CASSQDRVSSYNEQFF.

A few counts support this clonotype. The V and J genes are TRBV5-1 and TRBJ2-3; perhaps TRBD1 as D (5 bases). The CDR3 sequence is 17 residues long. Between the trimmed V and J ends, which lost 0 bases and 4 bases, there was a span of 18 bases. Germline V gene data show CDR1 as SGHRS and CDR2 as YFSETQ. The CDR3 DNA is TGCGCCAGCAGCTTGGCCCAGTCCAGGGCGAAGTCAGATACGCAGTATTTT. Translated, it gives CASSLAQSRAKSDTQYF.

The table lists this clonotype with a few counts. V is TRBV6-2 or TRBV6-3 and J is TRBJ1-2; the D gene is possibly TRBD1 (6 bases). Trimming took off 10 bases at V and 6 bases at J, with 27 bases between the two ends. This CDR3 is 16 amino acids long. Germline-derived CDR1 and CDR2 are MNHEY and SVGEGT. This chain's CDR3 is CATKPGTLTRNDGYTF. The CDR3, as DNA: TGTGCCACCAAACCCGGGACACTTACTAGGAATGATGGCTACACCTTC.

The gene calls are TRBV7-3 and TRBJ2-3; 11 positions match TRBD2. Trimming cost V 8 bases and J 4 bases; bases outside gene matches: 5. The CDR3 covers 14 residues. Germline-derived CDR1 and CDR2 are SGHTA and FQGTGA. This CDR3 is CASCVAGGADTQYF. The DNA of the CDR3 is TGTGCCAGCTGCGTAGCGGGGGGGGCAGATACGCAGTATTTT.

This clonotype was counted between two and nine times. The chain recombines TRBV20-1 with TRBJ2-7, with TRBD2 identical over 11 bases. The CDR3 has 15 amino acids. Germline V gene sequence: CDR1 DFQATT, CDR2 SNEGSKA (reference sequence). V lost 2 bases, J lost 2 bases, and 5 bases stayed unmatched. The chain's CDR3 is CSARPPSGRTYEQYF. As DNA, the CDR3 is TGCAGTGCTAGACCCCCTAGCGGGAGGACCTACGAGCAGTACTTC.

In this sample, this clonotype turned up a few times. The V gene is TRBV15, the J gene TRBJ2-7; D is uncertain. Germline loops: CDR1 LNHNV, CDR2 YYDKDF (reference sequence). Trimming cost V 4 bases and J 0 bases, with 4 bases left between them. CDR3 length equals 12 residues. The CDR3 spells CATSTTSYEQYF. CDR3 DNA sequence: TGTGCCACCAGCACGACCTCCTACGAGCAGTACTTC. The variable domain in full, completed from reference TRBV15 and TRBJ2-7, reads DAMVIQNPRYQVTQFGKPVTLSCSQTLNHNVMYWYQQKSSQAPKLLFHYYDKDFNNEADTPDNFQSRRPNTSFCFLDIRSPGLGDTAMYLCATSTTSYEQYFGPGTRLTVT.

The gene calls are TRBV5-1 and TRBJ2-7; D call uncertain. The CDR3 sequence is 20 residues long. Per the germline V gene, CDR1 is SGHRS and CDR2 is YFSETQ. V gave up 0 bases and J gave up 0 bases, with 25 bases separating them. The CDR3 spells CASSLEGRKDLPLFSYEQYF. In DNA, the CDR3 is TGCGCCAGCAGCTTGGAAGGGCGCAAGGATCTTCCACTTTTCTCCTACGAGCAGTACTTC.

This clonotype was seen many times. The V call is TRBV4-2, the J call TRBJ2-6; TRBD1 matches at 7 bases. CDR3 size: 17 residues. With V trimmed by 0 bases and J by 4 bases, 6 bases remained unmatched. In germline, CDR1 is LGHNA, CDR2 YNFKEQ. The CDR3 DNA reads TGTGCCAGCAGCCAAGACCAAGGGGGCTCCGGGGCCAACGTCCTGACTTTC. Its translation is CASSQDQGGSGANVLTF.

The rearrangement links TRBV29-1 to TRBJ1-2, with 7 bases matching TRBD1. CDR3 length: 15 residues. Trimming took 7 bases from V and 2 from J; bases not matched to a gene: 13. Germline-derived CDR1 and CDR2 are SQVTM and ANQGSEA. Here the CDR3 DNA reads TGCAGCGCCCTCGAGGGGGACAGAAAGAACTATGGCTACACCTTC. The encoded protein is CSALEGDRKNYGYTF.

The gene calls are TRBV7-9 and TRBJ2-5, with a weak D call TRBD1 (5 bases). The CDR3 has 10 amino acids. CDR1 and CDR2 from the germline V gene are SEHNR and FQNEAQ (reference sequence). V lost 7 bases and J 8 bases, leaving 8 bases between the germline ends. DNA of the CDR3: TGTGCCAGCATGGACACTACCCAGTACTTC. The encoded protein is CASMDTTQYF.

The chain combines TRBV6-6 with TRBJ1-1; 7 bases match TRBD1. V was clipped by 6 bases and J by 1 base; unmatched bases: 5. Germline lookup yields CDR1 MNHNY and CDR2 SVGAGI (reference sequence). The CDR3 is 14 residues long. The CDR3 coding sequence is TGTGCCAGCAGCTCCGCAGGGGGGAACACTGAAGCTTTCTTT. Amino acid sequence: CASSSAGGNTEAFF.

Concerning this clonotype: An end of the junction does not agree with germline; a read error may underlie this. The CDR3 region is CAISMGEVTGAFF. As DNA, the CDR3 is TGTGCCATCAGTATGGGGGAGGTTACTGGAGCTTTCTTT. This chain uses TRBV10-3 with TRBJ1-1, with a weak D call TRBD1 (5 bases). This CDR3 contains 13 residues. Germline assignment: CDR1 ENHRY and CDR2 SYGVKD.

This clonotype was seen repeatedly, ten times or more. The chain is built from TRBV6-5 and TRBJ2-7; D remains ambiguous. In germline, CDR1 is MNHEY, CDR2 SVGAGI. V was clipped by 0 bases and J by 6 bases, with 15 bases between them. This CDR3 region has 15 residues. The DNA for the CDR3 is TGTGCCAGCAGTTACTCTTTTTCTTCAGCTCTCGAGCAGTACTTC. Its protein is CASSYSFSSALEQYF.

To note about this clonotype: At one end, the junction sequence differs from germline, possibly due to a read error. The chain is built from TRBV5-1 and TRBJ2-7; D remains ambiguous. CDR1 and CDR2 (germline): SGHRS, YFSETQ. This CDR3 is built from 14 residues. The CDR3 loop is CASSSGPGSYEQHF. CDR3 nucleotide sequence: TGCGCCAGCAGCTCCGGACCCGGGTCCTACGAGCAGCACTTC.

This clonotype was seen once. This chain joins TRBV7-2 and TRBJ2-1; D not resolved. The V gene's germline CDR1 is SGHTA and CDR2 FQGNSA. V was clipped by 8 bases and J by 0 bases, with 14 bases between them. The CDR3 loop spans 15 amino acids. CDR3 protein: CASVWTFDSYNEQFF. Here the CDR3 DNA reads TGTGCCAGCGTATGGACGTTCGACTCCTACAATGAGCAGTTCTTC.

The CDR3 DNA sequence: TGTGCCAGCAGTTTTTCGAGGGACAGGGGGCAGAGCGGGGAGCTGTTTTTT. Its translation: CASSFSRDRGQSGELFF. The chain combines TRBV27 with TRBJ2-2, with 12 bases aligning to TRBD1. Germline V gene data show CDR1 as MNHEY and CDR2 as SMNVEV (reference sequence). The CDR3 runs 17 residues. V shed 3 bases, J shed 7 bases, and the junction held 9 bases outside the gene matches.